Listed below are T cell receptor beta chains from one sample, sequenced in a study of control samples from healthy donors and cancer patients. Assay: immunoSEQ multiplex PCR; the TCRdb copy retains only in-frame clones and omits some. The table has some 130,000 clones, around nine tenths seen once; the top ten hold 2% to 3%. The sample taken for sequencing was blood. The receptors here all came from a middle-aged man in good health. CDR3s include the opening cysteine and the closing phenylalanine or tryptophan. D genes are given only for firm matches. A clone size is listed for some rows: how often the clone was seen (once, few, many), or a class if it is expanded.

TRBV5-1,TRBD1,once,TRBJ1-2,TGCGCCAGCAGCGCGGGACAGGGAGATGGCTACACCTTC,CASSAGQGDGYTF
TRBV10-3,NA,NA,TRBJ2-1,TGTGCCATCAGTAGGATAACTAATGAGCAGTTCTTC,CAISRITNEQFF
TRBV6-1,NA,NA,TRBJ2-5,TGTGCCAGCAGTGAATGGGGTGGGGACCAGTACTTC,CASSEWGGDQYF
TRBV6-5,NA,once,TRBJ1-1,TGTGCCAGCAGGCAGATGAACACTGAAGCTTTCTTT,CASRQMNTEAFF
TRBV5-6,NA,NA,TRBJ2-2,TGTGCCAGCAGCCCGCTTTTAAGTTCCCACACCGGGGAGCTGTTTTTT,CASSPLLSSHTGELFF
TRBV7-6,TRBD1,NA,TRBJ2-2,TGTGCCAGCAGCGTAACCTCAGGGGGACCCGGGGAGCTGTTTTTT,CASSVTSGGPGELFF
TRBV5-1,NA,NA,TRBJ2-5,TGCGCCAGCAGCGATGGACGGTGGGAGACCCAGTACTTC,CASSDGRWETQYF
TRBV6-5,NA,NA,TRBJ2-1,TGTGCCAGCAGTTACGGGGCGGGGCCCCCTTACAATGAGCAGTTCTTC,CASSYGAGPPYNEQFF
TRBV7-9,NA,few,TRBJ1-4,TGTGCCAGCAGCTTATTGACTGCGGCGGCTAATGAAAAACTGTTTTTT,CASSLLTAAANEKLFF
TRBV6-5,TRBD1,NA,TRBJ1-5,TGTGCCAGCAGTTACCAGGGGGAGTATCAGCCCCAGCATTTT,CASSYQGEYQPQHF
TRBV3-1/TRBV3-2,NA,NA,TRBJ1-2,TGTGCCAGCAGCCAAAGCCCGACAGCTCCGAAGGTCAATGGCTACACCTTC,CASSQSPTAPKVNGYTF
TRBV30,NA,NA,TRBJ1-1,TGTGCCTGGAGTGTACGGGCAGGGACTTGGAACACTGAAGCTTTCTTT,CAWSVRAGTWNTEAFF
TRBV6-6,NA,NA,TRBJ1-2,TGTGCCAGCAGCTACGGGGGAGGTAACAATGCGTATGGCTACACCTTC,CASSYGGGNNAYGYTF
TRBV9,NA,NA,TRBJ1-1,TGTGCCAGCAGCGTAGTCGTAGGCAACACTGAAGCTTTCTTT,CASSVVVGNTEAFF
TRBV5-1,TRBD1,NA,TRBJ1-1,TGCGCCAGCAGCTTGGTTGGGACAGTGAACACTGAAGCTTTCTTT,CASSLVGTVNTEAFF
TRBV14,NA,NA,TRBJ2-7,TGTGCCAGCAGCCAAGTCAGGGTAAGGCCCTACGAGCAGTACTTC,CASSQVRVRPYEQYF
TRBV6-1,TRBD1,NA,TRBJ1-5,TGTGCCAGCAGTGGTGGCAGGGGGCGGTTTGATCGCAATCAGCCCCAGCATTTT,CASSGGRGRFDRNQPQHF
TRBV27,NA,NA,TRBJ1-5,TGTGCCAGCAGTTTAGGCGTCTTGGGTCAGCCCCAGCATTTT,CASSLGVLGQPQHF
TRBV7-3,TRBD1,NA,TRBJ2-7,TGTGCCAGCAGCTTAAATGGACAGGGGCTCTACGAGCAGTACTTC,CASSLNGQGLYEQYF
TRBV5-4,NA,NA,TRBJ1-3,TGTGCCAGCAGCTTGGTGAGGACAGACTCTGGAAACACCATATATTTT,CASSLVRTDSGNTIYF
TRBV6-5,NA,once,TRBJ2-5,TGTGCCAGCAGTTATTATGCAGGGGGGGGTGAGACCCAGTACTTC,CASSYYAGGGETQYF
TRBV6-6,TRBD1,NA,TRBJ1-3,TGTGCCAGCAGTTTCCAGGGGGCTGGAAACACCATATATTTT,CASSFQGAGNTIYF
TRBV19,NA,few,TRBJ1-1,TGTGCCAGTAGTCCTTGGGCGAAGACTGAAGCTTTCTTT,CASSPWAKTEAFF
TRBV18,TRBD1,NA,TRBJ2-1,TGTGCCAGCTCACTACGTACAGGGGGCAGGTACAATGAGCAGTTCTTC,CASSLRTGGRYNEQFF
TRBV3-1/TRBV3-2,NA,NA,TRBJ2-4,TGTGCCAGCAGCCTCAGGGGTGACATTCAGTACTTC,CASSLRGDIQYF
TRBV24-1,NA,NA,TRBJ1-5,TGTGCCACCAGTGAGCCCCCGGCAGCCGATAGCAATCAGCCCCAGCATTTT,CATSEPPAADSNQPQHF
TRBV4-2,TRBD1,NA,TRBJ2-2,TGTGCCAGCAGACAGGGGGGAATAAACACCGGGGAGCTGTTTTTT,CASRQGGINTGELFF
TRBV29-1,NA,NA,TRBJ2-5,TGCAGCGGAGAAGGTTCTGGCCTACAAGAGACCCAGTACTTC,CSGEGSGLQETQYF
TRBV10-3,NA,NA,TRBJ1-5,TGTGCCACGTCCGGGACGGATAGCAATCAGCCCCAGCATTTT,CATSGTDSNQPQHF
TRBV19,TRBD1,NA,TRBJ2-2,TGTGCCAGTAGTATGCGGGGGACAGGGGGCGTCACCGGGGAGCTGTTTTTT,CASSMRGTGGVTGELFF
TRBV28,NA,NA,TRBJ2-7,TGTGCCAGCCGTCGGGGTCGGGGGACAGAGAACGAGCAGTACTTC,CASRRGRGTENEQYF
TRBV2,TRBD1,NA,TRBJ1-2,TGTGCCAGCAGAAACAGGGGTTGGGGCTACACCTTC,CASRNRGWGYTF
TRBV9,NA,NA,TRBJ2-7,TGTGCCAGCAGCGTAGTCACAGGAGGAGGCGAGCAGTACTTC,CASSVVTGGGEQYF
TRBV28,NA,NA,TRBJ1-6,TGTGCCAGCAGTTTAGGAGGGGGTTCACCCCTCCACTTT,CASSLGGGSPLHF
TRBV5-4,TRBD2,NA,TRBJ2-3,TGTGCCAGCAGCACTACTAGCGGGGGGGCCATCTTAACAGATACGCAGTATTTT,CASSTTSGGAILTDTQYF
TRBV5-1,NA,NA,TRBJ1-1,TGCGCCAGCAGCCTGCTTGGGGATGGAGACACTGAAGCTTTCTTT,CASSLLGDGDTEAFF
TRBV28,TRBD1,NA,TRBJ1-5,TGTGCCAGTAGGTCTACAGGGGGAGGTCAGCCCCAGCATTTT,CASRSTGGGQPQHF
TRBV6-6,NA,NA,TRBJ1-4,TGTGCCAGCAGTTACTCTGGCGTTACTAATGAAAAACTGTTTTTT,CASSYSGVTNEKLFF
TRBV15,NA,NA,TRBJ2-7,TGTGCCACCAGCAGAGACCGGGGACTGAGCTCCTACGAGCAGTACTTC,CATSRDRGLSSYEQYF
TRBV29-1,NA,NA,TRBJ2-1,TGCAGCGTCTCCGGGGCGACGGGCAATGAGCAGTTCTTC,CSVSGATGNEQFF
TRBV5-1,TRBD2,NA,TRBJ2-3,TGCGCCAGCAGCTTGGATTTTGGGACTAACAAAGCCATGATGCAGTATTTT,CASSLDFGTNKAMMQYF
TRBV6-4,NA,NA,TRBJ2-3,TGTGCCAGCAGTTTAACTAGCACAGATACGCAGTATTTT,CASSLTSTDTQYF
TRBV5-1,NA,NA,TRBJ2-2,TGCGCCAGCAGCCCGATGGGGACATCGAACACCGGGGAGCTGTTTTTT,CASSPMGTSNTGELFF
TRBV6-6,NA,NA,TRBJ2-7,TGTGCCAGCAGTTATTCGGGGGCCTACGAGCAGTACTTC,CASSYSGAYEQYF
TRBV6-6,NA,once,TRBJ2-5,TGTGCCAGCAGCCCCGGGTCCGCGGGGTCCCAGTACTTC,CASSPGSAGSQYF
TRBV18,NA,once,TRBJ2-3,TGTGCCAGCTCTCTGGACCAGGGAGGCGCAGATACGCAGTATTTT,CASSLDQGGADTQYF
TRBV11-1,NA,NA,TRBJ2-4,TGTGCCAGCAGCGCGTCAGGGGTGGTAGCCAAAAACATTCAGTACTTC,CASSASGVVAKNIQYF